This T cell receptor (beta chain) comes out of a study of T cell responses to AZD1222 COVID-19 vaccine. Across the whole study: Pooled in the analysis were second doses at about 4 or about 12 weeks. Notes on the study in general: A reported finding is that nearly half of spike-specific TCRs target unmutated variant regions. Regions 160-218 and 743-854 held dominance among vaccine-associated CD4 TCRs, which spanned spike.

This clone was counted a single time. Its specificity is not known. Germline V CDR1 and CDR2: SGDLS, YYNGEE. CDR3 length: 14 residues. Unmatched junction bases numbered 5, after V lost 7 bases and J lost 1 base. Some clones are missing from TCRdb's copy, which holds only in-frame ones; the method was immunoSEQ multiplex PCR. The sample holds some 130,000 clones, more than 80% seen once. The material was peripheral blood, obtained on day 0 of AZD1222 vaccination. The chain links TRBV9 to TRBJ2-7; TRBD2 matches 10 bases. This receptor was taken from an adult in good health. The CDR3 loop is CASSRTSGSYEQYF. The CDR3 DNA sequence: TGTGCCAGCTCTCGGACTAGCGGTTCCTACGAGCAGTACTTC.